The clone carrying this TCR beta chain was found a few times. Antigen: not known. MiXCR, applied by TCRdb to the RT-PCR reads, yields one record per CDR3 protein. The table has more than 500,000 distinct CDR3 sequences, about 11% seen once; the top ten hold 11%. Per the germline V gene, CDR1 is SGHVS and CDR2 is FNYEAQ. There are 17 residues in the CDR3. V shed 5 bases, J shed 4 bases, and the junction held 15 bases outside the gene matches. The data were obtained in a study of response to subunit inactivated influenza vaccine. Study results and limitations: Only a handful of new T cells, the authors suggested, are recruited with each seasonal influenza vaccination.

These same records also appear under a second study, on T cells expressing NK-cell markers. As reported in that work: 5'RACE template switching with UMIs produced the TCR beta cDNA. Eight donors were sequenced, of whom seven were HCMV-seropositive, while the remaining one was HCMV-seronegative. The dominant NKG2C+ clonotypes represented 1.0-7.0% of CD8+ T cells in over 5 donors. These same clonotypes (in a few donors) also led the CD3+CD56-NKG2C+ fraction.

The starting material was PBMCs from blood, obtained on the day of vaccination. This sequence originates from a man in his fifties or sixties who received an inactivated influenza vaccine. The chain combines TRBV7-6 with TRBJ2-7, with TRBD1 identical over 9 bases. CDR3 sequence reads: CASSDEGETGGGYEQYF. Here the CDR3 DNA reads TGTGCCAGCAGCGACGAAGGGGAAACAGGGGGCGGGTACGAGCAGTACTTC.